The sequence of this TCR beta chain was determined in a study of T cells after yellow fever vaccination. Turning to the study itself: Low-cell-number fractions were prepared with SMART-Seq v4 Ultra Low Input.

Study results and caveats: Peaking faster, on day 5 versus 15, the secondary response was nonetheless weaker. FACS-sorted repertoires could harbor abundant contaminating bulk-population clonotypes.

Template-switching 5'RACE yielded the TCR cDNA; a universal primer site and UMIs were added in the process. TCRdb fed the 5' RACE reads into MiXCR, producing one record per CDR3 protein. This table holds about 550,000 distinct CDR3 sequences, about a fifth found once. This clonotype was counted only a few times. Its target is unknown. This sequence was found in a man between 25 and 39 years old who received the YFV17D yellow fever vaccine. The input for sequencing was PBMCs, taken 15 days after the yellow fever booster vaccination.

The CDR3 is CSAPPAGSENTGELFF. CDR3 nucleotide sequence: TGCAGTGCTCCCCCCGCCGGATCGGAAAACACCGGGGAGCTGTTTTTT. The V gene is TRBV20-1, the J gene TRBJ2-2, with D uncertain. The V and J ends lost 5 bases and 2 bases respectively, with 18 bases between them. This CDR3 region has 16 residues. Germline values: CDR1 DFQATT, CDR2 SNEGSKA (reference sequence).